This TCR beta chain is from a study of blood T cell repertoires in COVID-19. As processed by the authors: Researchers report that nucleated cell counts were estimated from reference gene primer amplification. Profiled with immunoSEQ multiplex PCR; TCRdb holds only in-frame clones, not every one. For V, J and clone size, that table is used; D and trimming come from the DNA. The table has more than 60,000 clones, less than 90% seen once. Sequencing was carried out using peripheral blood. The clonotype was recovered from a man between 50 and 59 years old with active COVID-19.

DNA of the CDR3: TGTGCCAGCAGCTTGACTAGCGCTACCGGGGAGCTGTTTTTT. The encoded protein is CASSLTSATGELFF. The V gene is TRBV5-6, the J gene TRBJ2-2, with 7 bases identical to TRBD2. The length of the CDR3 is 14 residues. Looked up from germline, CDR1 is SGHDT and CDR2 is YYEEEE. V lost 1 base to trimming and J lost 5 bases; unmatched junction nucleotides: 2.